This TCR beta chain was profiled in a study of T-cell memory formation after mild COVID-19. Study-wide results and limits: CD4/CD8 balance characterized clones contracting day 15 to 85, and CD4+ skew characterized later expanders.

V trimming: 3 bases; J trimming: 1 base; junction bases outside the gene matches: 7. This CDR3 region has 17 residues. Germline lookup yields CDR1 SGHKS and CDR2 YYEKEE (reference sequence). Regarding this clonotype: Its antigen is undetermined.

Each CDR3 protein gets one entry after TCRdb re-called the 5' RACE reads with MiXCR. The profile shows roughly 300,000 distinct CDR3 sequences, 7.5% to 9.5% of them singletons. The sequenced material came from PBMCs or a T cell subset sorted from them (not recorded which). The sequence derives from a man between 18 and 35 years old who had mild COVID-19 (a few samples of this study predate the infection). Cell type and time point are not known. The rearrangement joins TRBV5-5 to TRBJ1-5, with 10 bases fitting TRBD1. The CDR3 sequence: CASSSGTGVGSNQPQHF. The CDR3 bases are TGTGCCAGCAGCTCCGGGACAGGGGTAGGGAGCAATCAGCCCCAGCATTTT. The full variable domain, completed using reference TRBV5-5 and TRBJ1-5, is DAGVTQSPTHLIKTRGQQVTLRCSPISGHKSVSWYQQVLGQGPQFIFQYYEKEERGRGNFPDRFSARQFPNYSSELNVNALLLGDSALYLCASSSGTGVGSNQPQHFGDGTRLSIL.